This entry describes one T cell receptor beta chain. Produced via immunoSEQ multiplex PCR; TCRdb's table is partial and in-frame only. The data contain 210,000 or so clones, 75% to 85% of them singletons. V lost 6 bases and J lost 3, with 12 bases in between. Per germline, CDR1 MNHEY and CDR2 SVGEGT. This CDR3 contains 13 residues. Enrollment of patients from Seattle took place during active infection, with longitudinal follow-up. The sample comes from a study of blood T cell repertoires in COVID-19. Looking at the study overall: Some COVID-19 samples were acute and others convalescent; all came from the United States, Italy and Spain.

The clonotype was recovered from a man in his forties or fifties with COVID-19, enrolled during active disease. The sample taken for sequencing was peripheral blood. The chain is built from TRBV6-2 or TRBV6-3 and TRBJ2-7; D perhaps matches TRBD1 (6 bases). The CDR3 loop is CASSPGAHYEQYF. In DNA, the CDR3 is TGTGCCAGCAGCCCAGGGGCCCACTACGAGCAGTACTTC.